These 4 T cell receptor beta chains share one sample of origin, sequenced in a study of T cell responses to AZD1222 COVID-19 vaccine. Method: immunoSEQ multiplex PCR; TCRdb's copy keeps in-frame clones and lacks some. The repertoire includes 150,000 to 200,000 clones, about 90% of them detected once, and about 3% sits in the top ten. Sequenced material: peripheral blood, taken on day 0 of AZD1222 vaccination. These receptors came from an adult in good health.

This chain connects TRBV5-1 to TRBJ2-1; 13 nucleotides align to TRBD2. With V trimmed by 4 bases and J by 9 bases, 10 bases remained unmatched. CDR3 size: 16 residues. Per the germline V gene, CDR1 is SGHRS and CDR2 is YFSETQ. The CDR3: CASSPALAGGLGEQFF. CDR3 DNA sequence: TGCGCCAGCAGCCCGGCACTAGCGGGAGGGTTGGGTGAGCAGTTCTTC.

This chain uses TRBV9 with TRBJ1-2, with D unclear. The CDR3 has 17 residues. CDR1 and CDR2 (germline): SGDLS, YYNGEE. Between the trimmed V and J ends, which lost 1 base and 3 bases, there was a span of 19 bases. CDR3 coding DNA: TGTGCCAGCAGCGTAATGGACGAATTCGGGCCGGACTATGGCTACACCTTC. The encoded protein is CASSVMDEFGPDYGYTF.

The chain combines TRBV6-5 with TRBJ2-1, with D perhaps TRBD1 (6 bases). The CDR3 spans 15 residues. In germline, CDR1 is MNHEY, CDR2 SVGAGI. The germline V and J ends were trimmed by 0 bases and 2 bases, with 8 bases remaining between them. The CDR3 DNA sequence: TGTGCCAGCAGTTACTCGGGACAAGCCTACAATGAGCAGTTCTTC. Translating gives CASSYSGQAYNEQFF.

V and J are TRBV3-1 (or the pseudogene TRBV3-2) and TRBJ2-5, with 10 nucleotides matching TRBD1. CDR3 length: 16 residues. CDR1 LGHDT and CDR2 YNNKEL come from the germline V gene (reference sequence). V shed 4 bases and J 4 bases; nucleotides not matched to a gene: 9. CDR3: CASSRRDRGPRETQYF. CDR3 DNA sequence: TGTGCCAGCAGCCGCCGGGACAGGGGACCTAGAGAGACCCAGTACTTC.